The 6 T cell receptor beta chains below come from one sample, sequenced in a study of cytomegalovirus exposure and HLA in healthy donors (dated by TCRdb to the late 2010s). Receptor amplification or capture employed the immunoSEQ multiplex PCR assay. For the multiplex PCR, a mixture combining 60 forward primers for TCR Vbeta segments and 13 reverse primers for TCR Jbeta segments was used. TCRdb limited this immuneACCESS table to in-frame rearrangements with V and J called. A share of clones is missing; checked studies link under half to unresolved V genes, and the rest is unexplained. The sample table includes 100,000 to 150,000 clones. Of the sample, approximately 1.6% is held by the ten largest clones. The sample taken for sequencing was PBMCs. These receptor sequences come from a woman between 40 and 55 years old in good health and CMV-seropositive.

The V call is TRBV18, the J call TRBJ2-7; D possibly corresponds to TRBD2 (6 bases). V was shortened by 0 bases and J by 0 bases, with 12 bases between the two germline ends. CDR3 size: 16 residues. Germline V gives CDR1 KGHSH, CDR2 LQKENI. CDR3 DNA sequence: TGTGCCAGCTCACCACCGGCCCGGCGGGGCTCCTACGAGCAGTACTTC. Translating it yields CASSPPARRGSYEQYF. Based on the CDR3 plus reference TRBV18 and TRBJ2-7, the full variable domain is NAGVMQNPRHLVRRRGQEARLRCSPMKGHSHVYWYRQLPEEGLKFMVYLQKENIIDESGMPKERFSAEFPKEGPSILRIQQVVRGDSAAYFCASSPPARRGSYEQYFGPGTRLTVT.

The genes are TRBV29-1 and TRBJ2-3; 7 bases map to TRBD1. CDR3 size: 15 residues. Per germline, CDR1 SQVTM and CDR2 ANQGSEA. After removal of 0 bases from V and 0 bases from J, the junction contained 3 bases not matched to a gene. The CDR3 here is CSVEDRGGSTDTQYF. The CDR3 DNA follows: TGCAGCGTTGAAGATCGAGGGGGCAGCACAGATACGCAGTATTTT.

This sequence joins TRBV2 and TRBJ1-5; maybe TRBD1 (5 bases). V shed 6 bases and J shed 4 bases, with 13 bases lying between them. The CDR3 consists of 14 residues. Germline CDR1 is SNHLY and CDR2 is FYNNEI. CDR3 in DNA: TGTGCCAGCAGGATGACAGAGAGAAATCAGCCCCAGCATTTT. It specifies CASRMTERNQPQHF.

The chain has TRBV14 and TRBJ2-3; 7 bases map to TRBD1. CDR1 and CDR2 from the germline V gene are SGHDN and FVKESK. V trimming: 4 bases; J trimming: 10 bases; junction bases outside the gene matches: 2. The CDR3 runs to 11 residues. CDR3 region: CASSPQGAQYF. The CDR3 coding sequence is TGTGCCAGCAGCCCCCAGGGGGCGCAGTATTTT.

This rearrangement joins TRBV28 to TRBJ2-7; 8 bases map to TRBD1. The CDR3 consists of 15 residues. Looked up from germline, CDR1 is MDHEN and CDR2 is SYDVKM. J was trimmed by 4 bases and V by 2 bases; bases with no gene match: 7. CDR3 in amino acids: CASSLLGQGGYEQYF. The CDR3 bases are TGTGCCAGCAGTTTACTCGGACAGGGTGGATACGAGCAGTACTTC.

The genes are TRBV15 and TRBJ2-7; 9 bases agree with TRBD2. Germline V CDR1 and CDR2: LNHNV, YYDKDF (reference sequence). The CDR3 has 16 amino acids. With 0 bases clipped from V and 2 bases from J, the junction kept 5 bases outside the gene matches. The DNA for the CDR3 is TGTGCCACCAGCAGAGATAGGGCGGGAGGGGCCTACGAGCAGTACTTC. Its protein product is CATSRDRAGGAYEQYF.